Each of the 14 T cell receptor beta chains below was sequenced from the same sample in a study of blood T cells in healthy people across ages (dated by TCRdb to between 2014 and 2016). Library preparation was by 5' RACE. TCRdb records Illumina HiSeq 2500 as the sequencer. A second about 7 to 11 cycle PCR used a sample-barcoded 5' primer and a J-beta primer mix. Using fastp at Q25 and MiXCR, TCRdb reprocessed the public reads and kept productive beta chains. Every CDR3 protein is listed once, alongside the most common genes and DNA of its rows. The sample table holds about 1,500,000 distinct CDR3 sequences, of which roughly 30% were seen once. Clones ranked in the top ten supply over 7% of the sample. Sequencing was performed on blood. These receptors all stem from a woman younger than 45 in good health.

This clonotype was seen more than once but under ten times. Since a much larger clone is just one base distant, this may be a read error. The rearrangement links TRBV7-2 to TRBJ2-1; no firm D call. The J call may be wrong; the DNA end is better matched by TRBJ2-7. This CDR3 comprises 15 residues. CDR1 SGHTA and CDR2 FQGNSA come from the germline V gene. The CDR3 DNA reads TGTGCCAGCAGCCCGCTAACGAGGTCCTACAATGAGCAGTACTTC. Its translation is CASSPLTRSYNEQYF.

This chain links TRBV6-2 or TRBV6-3 with TRBJ1-5, with a weak D call TRBD1 (6 bases). The ends were cut back, 0 bases at V and 4 bases at J, with 10 bases in the middle. The CDR3 is 15 amino acids. Germline-derived CDR1 and CDR2 are MNHEY and SVGEGT. The CDR3 sequence: CASSYSGAQNQPQHF. Written as DNA, the CDR3 is TGTGCCAGCAGTTACTCGGGGGCTCAAAATCAGCCCCAGCATTTT.

The rearrangement uses TRBV2 and TRBJ1-4; D not certain. The V gene's germline CDR1 is SNHLY and CDR2 FYNNEI. The V and J ends lost 5 bases and 7 bases respectively, with 11 bases between them. This CDR3 contains 13 residues. This CDR3 is CASSQRVVEKLFF. CDR3 coding DNA: TGTGCCAGCAGTCAAAGGGTGGTTGAAAAACTGTTTTTT.

J is TRBJ2-5 and V is TRBV27; TRBD2 agrees at 11 bases. The CDR3 totals 23 residues. Per the germline V gene, CDR1 is MNHEY and CDR2 is SMNVEV (reference sequence). V trimming: 2 bases; J trimming: 5 bases; junction bases outside the gene matches: 28. CDR3: CASSLGEGQVTRLAGFIVETQYF. CDR3 DNA sequence: TGTGCCAGCAGTTTAGGGGAGGGCCAGGTCACCCGACTAGCGGGATTTATCGTGGAGACCCAGTACTTC.

In its sample, this clonotype was seen many times. V and J are TRBV7-3 and TRBJ2-3, with 10 bases matching TRBD1. CDR1 is SGHTA, CDR2 FQGTGA, per germline. The ends lost 5 bases at V and 6 bases at J; junction bases unmatched: 8. This CDR3 comprises 15 residues. Written as DNA, the CDR3 is TGTGCCAGCAGCGTGACAGGGGGCTCGAGGGATACGCAGTATTTT. Translated, it gives CASSVTGGSRDTQYF. The full variable domain, rest sourced from reference TRBV7-3 and TRBJ2-3, is GAGVSQTPSNKVTEKGKYVELRCDPISGHTALYWYRQSLGQGPEFLIYFQGTGAADDSGLPNDRFFAVRPEGSVSTLKIQRTERGDSAVYLCASSVTGGSRDTQYFGPGTRLTVL.

Remarks on this clonotype: Relative to the germline gene, one junction end is altered; a read error may explain this. The J gene is TRBJ1-2, the V gene TRBV20-1; tentatively, D is TRBD1 (5 bases). Germline V gene sequence: CDR1 DFQATT, CDR2 SNEGSKA (reference sequence). This CDR3 region has 14 residues. The CDR3 sequence is CSASQDGQGYGYTF. The CDR3 nucleotides are TGTAGTGCTAGCCAGGATGGGCAGGGCTATGGCTACACCTTC.

This clonotype was observed a few times. V gene TRBV12-3 or TRBV12-4 combines with J gene TRBJ1-2; D call uncertain. V lost 5 bases and J lost 4, with 17 bases in between. The length of the CDR3 is 15 residues. The CDR3: CASSPGGHSSYGYTF. The CDR3, as DNA: TGTGCCAGCAGTCCGGGAGGGCACTCTAGCTATGGCTACACCTTC.

V usage is TRBV10-2 and J usage is TRBJ1-3, with D possibly matching TRBD1 (5 bases). Trimming took off 1 base at V and 0 bases at J, with 10 bases between the two ends. This CDR3 contains 16 residues. Germline V lookup: CDR1 WSHSY, CDR2 SAAADI. CDR3 residues: CASSEWRGGSGNTIYF. For the CDR3, the DNA is TGCGCCAGCAGTGAGTGGAGGGGAGGCTCTGGAAACACCATATATTTT.

The chain combines TRBV6-5 with TRBJ2-6; D may match TRBD1 or TRBD2 (5 bases each). V lost 2 bases to trimming and J lost 3 bases, with 8 bases between them. The germline gives CDR1 MNHEY, CDR2 SVGAGI. The CDR3 is 15 amino acids. This chain's CDR3 is CASSYGGVGANVLTF. The CDR3 DNA sequence: TGTGCCAGCAGTTACGGGGGAGTTGGGGCCAACGTCCTGACTTTC.

The chain recombines TRBV10-2 with TRBJ1-5, with 9 nucleotides matching TRBD1. V shed 8 bases, J shed 0 bases, and the junction held 14 bases outside the gene matches. The CDR3 has 18 amino acids. Germline CDR1 is WSHSY and CDR2 is SAAADI. The CDR3 loop reads CASSPGTGQTYSNQPQHF. Written as DNA, the CDR3 is TGCGCCAGCTCCCCCGGGACAGGGCAGACTTATAGCAATCAGCCCCAGCATTTT.

The J gene is TRBJ2-3, the V gene TRBV12-5, with 7 bases identical to TRBD2. CDR1 is LGHNT, CDR2 FRNRAP, per germline. CDR3 length equals 13 residues. Germline trimming cut 4 bases from V and 3 bases from J; bases unmatched to any gene: 1. The CDR3 DNA sequence: TGTGCTAGTGGTTGGCGGGGGACAGATACGCAGTATTTT. The encoded protein is CASGWRGTDTQYF.

The rearrangement links TRBV10-2 to TRBJ2-7, with D possibly matching TRBD2 (6 bases). V was trimmed by 2 bases and J by 5 bases, leaving 16 bases between them. Germline V gene data show CDR1 as WSHSY and CDR2 as SAAADI. The CDR3 is made up of 15 amino acids. The CDR3 coding sequence is TGCGCCAGCAGTGAGGGACTAAGCTCAGCCCACGAGCAGTACTTC. This sequence encodes CASSEGLSSAHEQYF.

The CDR3 coding sequence is TGTGCCAGCAGTCCGGATCCCGGCGGGACCCAGTACTTC. Amino acids: CASSPDPGGTQYF. V and J are TRBV12-3 or TRBV12-4 and TRBJ2-5, with unresolved D. The V end was cut by 5 bases, the J end by 7 bases, with 14 bases between. This CDR3 region has 13 residues.

In its sample, this clonotype was seen many times. The chain carries TRBV6-5 and TRBJ1-2, with D hard to call. There are 12 residues in the CDR3. V lost 8 bases, J lost 0 bases, and 7 bases lay in between. CDR1 is MNHEY and CDR2 is SVGAGI in the germline V gene. The CDR3 DNA is TGTGCCAGCGGACGAGCTAACTATGGCTACACCTTC. Translation: CASGRANYGYTF.